The next 19 T cell receptor beta chains were all read from a single sample in a study of technical replicates of blood from several donors. Some clones are missing from TCRdb's copy, which holds only in-frame ones; the method was immunoSEQ multiplex PCR. The sample records 44,000 or so clones, around 90% being singletons. Sample: PBMCs. These TCRs come from a human donor in good health. Some clones in this sample may be carry-over from other donors' samples.

The CDR3 protein is CASSQQGAAYNEQFF. CDR3 nucleotides: TGTGCCAGCTCGCAACAGGGGGCGGCCTACAATGAGCAGTTCTTC. The chain links TRBV18 to TRBJ2-1, with 9 bases identical to TRBD1. The CDR3 contains 15 residues. Germline V gene lookup returns CDR1 KGHSH and CDR2 LQKENI. With 6 bases clipped from V and 2 bases from J, the junction kept 5 bases outside the gene matches.

The chain joins TRBV15 to TRBJ2-7, with D unclear. Germline V CDR1 and CDR2: LNHNV, YYDKDF (reference sequence). The germline V and J ends were trimmed by 0 bases and 1 base, with 4 bases remaining between them. The CDR3 is 13 residues long. As DNA, the CDR3 is TGTGCCACCAGCAGAGACCAATCCTACGAGCAGTACTTC. It codes for CATSRDQSYEQYF.

This chain connects TRBV5-1 to TRBJ1-1, with TRBD1 matching 8 bases. This CDR3 spans 14 amino acids. CDR1 and CDR2 from the germline V gene are SGHRS and YFSETQ. V lost 5 bases to trimming and J lost 4 bases; unmatched junction nucleotides: 7. The CDR3 nucleotides are TGCGCCAGCAGACCAGGGGGCGGGGGCACTGAAGCTTTCTTT. This encodes CASRPGGGGTEAFF.

The chain recombines TRBV2 with TRBJ1-5; 9 bases are shared with TRBD1. After removal of 2 bases from V and 7 bases from J, the junction contained 6 bases not matched to a gene. The CDR3 contains 15 residues. The germline gives CDR1 SNHLY, CDR2 FYNNEI. The CDR3, as DNA: TGTGCCAGCAGTGAATGGACAGGGGTCGGGCAGCCCCAGCATTTT. Protein: CASSEWTGVGQPQHF.

The rearrangement uses TRBV5-1 and TRBJ2-3; D not certain. This CDR3 contains 12 residues. The germline gives CDR1 SGHRS, CDR2 YFSETQ. Trimming removed 4 bases from V and 3 bases from J, with 6 bases in between. CDR3 in amino acids: CASSQKTDTQYF. As DNA, the CDR3 is TGCGCCAGCAGCCAAAAAACAGATACGCAGTATTTT.

The chain has TRBV18 and TRBJ1-2; the D is unclear. Looked up from germline, CDR1 is KGHSH and CDR2 is LQKENI. Trimming pared 8 bases from V and 4 bases from J, leaving 17 bases between. The CDR3 runs 14 residues. Here the CDR3 reads CASRRGSRGYGYTF. CDR3 sequence (DNA): TGTGCCAGCCGACGAGGGAGTCGGGGCTATGGCTACACCTTC.

The rearrangement uses TRBV4-1 and TRBJ2-7, with 11 bases lining up with TRBD2. Germline V gene sequence: CDR1 MGHRA, CDR2 YSYEKL. V lost 1 base and J lost 2; bases outside the gene matches: 4. The CDR3 extends over 16 amino acids. The CDR3, as DNA: TGCGCCAGCAGCCAAGTAACTAGCGGGGGAGCCTACGAGCAGTACTTC. The encoded protein is CASSQVTSGGAYEQYF.

This clone came up once. The chain uses TRBV5-1 and TRBJ2-2, with 11 bases fitting TRBD1. CDR1 and CDR2 from the germline V gene are SGHRS and YFSETQ. The ends lost 5 bases at V and 4 bases at J; junction bases unmatched: 1. This CDR3 comprises 14 residues. In nucleotides, the CDR3 is TGCGCCAGCAGTGGGACAGGGGGCACCGGGGAGCTGTTTTTT. This sequence encodes CASSGTGGTGELFF.

The chain uses TRBV27 and TRBJ1-2, with a weak D call TRBD1 (6 bases). V dropped 7 bases and J dropped 3 bases, with 18 bases sitting between them. CDR3 length equals 15 residues. Germline assignment: CDR1 MNHEY and CDR2 SMNVEV (reference sequence). CDR3 residues: CASNPGWGLHYGYTF. The CDR3 nucleotides read TGTGCCAGCAACCCAGGGTGGGGGCTACACTATGGCTACACCTTC.

V gene TRBV5-6 combines with J gene TRBJ2-4; 8 nucleotides align to TRBD1. V shed 4 bases and J 3 bases; nucleotides not matched to a gene: 9. The CDR3 extends over 16 amino acids. The germline V gene has CDR1 SGHDT and CDR2 YYEEEE. The CDR3 sequence: CASSLPGGSGKNIQYF. The CDR3 DNA is TGTGCCAGCAGCCTACCAGGGGGCTCGGGCAAAAACATTCAGTACTTC.

The J gene is TRBJ2-3, the V gene TRBV7-3, with 7 bases matching TRBD2. V lost 3 bases to trimming and J lost 5 bases; unmatched junction nucleotides: 8. The CDR3 covers 15 residues. Looked up from germline, CDR1 is SGHTA and CDR2 is FQGTGA. CDR3 amino acids: CASSLAGTGGDTQYF. The CDR3 DNA follows: TGTGCCAGCAGCTTGGCGGGCACGGGGGGAGATACGCAGTATTTT.

The chain uses TRBV7-2 and TRBJ1-4; 9 bases match TRBD1. This CDR3 region has 15 residues. The ends lost 4 bases at V and 7 bases at J; junction bases unmatched: 7. CDR1 and CDR2 from the germline V gene are SGHTA and FQGNSA. The CDR3 region is CASSSYRGRAEKLFF. The CDR3 coding sequence is TGTGCCAGCAGCTCATACAGGGGGCGCGCTGAAAAACTGTTTTTT.

Sample share makes this clone large. Other nucleotide sequences in the sample specify the same CDR3. The J gene is TRBJ1-1, the V gene TRBV5-1; D may be TRBD1 (6 bases). From germline, CDR1 is SGHRS and CDR2 YFSETQ. The length of the CDR3 is 14 residues. The ends were cut back, 0 bases at V and 3 bases at J, with 9 bases in the middle. DNA for the CDR3: TGCGCCAGCAGCTTGGGAGGGGGATACACTGAAGCTTTCTTT. Amino acids: CASSLGGGYTEAFF.

The chain has TRBV6-5 and TRBJ2-7, with D tentatively TRBD2 (6 bases). CDR3 length: 13 residues. Trimming removed 8 bases from V and 0 bases from J, with 11 bases in between. The germline V gene encodes CDR1 MNHEY and CDR2 SVGAGI. CDR3 nucleotides: TGTGCCAGCGGGCCGGGGGACTCCTACGAGCAGTACTTC. Protein product: CASGPGDSYEQYF.

The V gene is TRBV14, the J gene TRBJ1-6; D unresolved. This CDR3 region has 14 residues. CDR1 is SGHDN and CDR2 is FVKESK in the germline V gene. V was cut by 1 base and J by 9 bases, with 10 bases left in between. The DNA for the CDR3 is TGTGCCAGCAGCCAAGGCACGGTACGTTCACCCCTCCACTTT. It yields the protein CASSQGTVRSPLHF.

The chain employs TRBV2 and TRBJ1-1; TRBD1 matches 9 bases. The CDR3 runs to 15 residues. Germline trimming cut 11 bases from V and 2 bases from J; bases unmatched to any gene: 12. Looked up from germline, CDR1 is SNHLY and CDR2 is FYNNEI. The chain's CDR3 is CAGRTGGAINTEAFF. The CDR3 bases are TGTGCCGGCCGAACAGGGGGCGCGATTAACACTGAAGCTTTCTTT.

This chain joins TRBV4-3 and TRBJ2-1, with 12 bases aligning to TRBD2. CDR3 length equals 16 residues. Germline CDR1 LGHNA, CDR2 YSLEER. Germline trimming cut 4 bases from V and 0 bases from J; bases unmatched to any gene: 1. CDR3 in DNA: TGCGCCAGCAGCCCGGGACTAGCGGGCTCCTACAATGAGCAGTTCTTC. This gives the protein CASSPGLAGSYNEQFF.

In nucleotides, the CDR3 is TGTGCCAGTAGTGTGGACAGGGATCAGCCCCAGCATTTT. Translated, it gives CASSVDRDQPQHF. V and J are TRBV19 and TRBJ1-5; 8 nucleotides align to TRBD1. The CDR3 contains 13 residues. V dropped 5 bases and J dropped 5; count of bases not matched to a gene: 2. Looked up from germline, CDR1 is LNHDA and CDR2 is SQIVND (reference sequence).

This chain uses TRBV15 with TRBJ1-1, with 8 bases identical to TRBD1. V was pared by 1 base and J by 5 bases, with 6 bases of the junction left unmatched. From germline, CDR1 is LNHNV and CDR2 YYDKDF (reference sequence). The CDR3 totals 15 residues. CDR3 region: CATSRGQGILTEAFF. The CDR3 nucleotides are TGTGCCACCAGCAGAGGACAGGGGATTTTAACTGAAGCTTTCTTT.